The sequence of this T cell receptor beta chain was determined in a study of beta chain features in type 1 diabetes. Across the whole study: Age, gender, cell numbers and subset yield matched between patients and controls. Overall study findings and caveats: In every one of the four CD4+ subsets, TCRB CDR3s were moderately but significantly shorter in Type 1 diabetes patients.

Unmatched junction bases numbered 4, after V lost 5 bases and J lost 3 bases. The CDR3 runs to 15 residues. Germline V gene lookup returns CDR1 SEHNR and CDR2 FQNEAQ (reference sequence). This clone was detected only a few times. The antigen is not known. cDNA synthesis used the whole RNA isolate, giving expressed TCRB sequences. Generated by immunoSEQ multiplex PCR, the TCRdb table keeps only in-frame clones and is missing some. Among approximately 260,000 clones listed, approximately 25% were seen once. The receptor was isolated from a woman between 25 and 40 years old with type 1 diabetes. The chain couples TRBV7-9 to TRBJ2-1, with 10 bases aligning to TRBD2. The sequenced material came from naive CD4+ T cells from blood. CDR3 region: CASSPSGSIYNEQFF. The CDR3 region has the DNA TGTGCCAGCAGCCCTAGCGGGAGTATCTACAATGAGCAGTTCTTC.